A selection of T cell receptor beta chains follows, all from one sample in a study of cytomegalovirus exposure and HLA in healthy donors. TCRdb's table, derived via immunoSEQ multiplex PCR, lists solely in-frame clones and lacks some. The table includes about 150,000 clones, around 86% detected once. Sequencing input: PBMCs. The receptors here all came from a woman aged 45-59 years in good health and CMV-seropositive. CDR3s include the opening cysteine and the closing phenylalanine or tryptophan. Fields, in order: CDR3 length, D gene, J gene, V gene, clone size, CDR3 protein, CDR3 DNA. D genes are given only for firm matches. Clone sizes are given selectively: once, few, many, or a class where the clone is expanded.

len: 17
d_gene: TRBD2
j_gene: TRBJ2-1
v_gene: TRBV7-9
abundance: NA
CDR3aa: CASSFLLLAGRDNEQFF
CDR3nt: TGTGCCAGCAGCTTTCTACTACTAGCGGGACGTGACAATGAGCAGTTCTTC

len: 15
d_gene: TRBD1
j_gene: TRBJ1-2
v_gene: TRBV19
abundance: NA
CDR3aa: CASKLRDRESDGYTF
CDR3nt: TGTGCCAGTAAGCTCCGGGACAGGGAAAGTGATGGCTACACCTTC

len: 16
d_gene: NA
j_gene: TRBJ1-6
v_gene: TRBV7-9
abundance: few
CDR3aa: CSSSHLLRGQNSPLHF
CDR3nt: TGTTCCAGCAGCCACCTTTTAAGGGGACAAAATTCACCCCTCCACTTT

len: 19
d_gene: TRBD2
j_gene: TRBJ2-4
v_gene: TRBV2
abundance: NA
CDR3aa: CASRAAGTSRTLAKNIQYF
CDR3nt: TGTGCCAGCAGGGCCGCCGGGACTAGCAGGACCCTAGCCAAAAACATTCAGTACTTC

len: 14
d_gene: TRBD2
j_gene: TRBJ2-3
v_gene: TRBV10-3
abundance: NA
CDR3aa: CATAPAGTTDTQYF
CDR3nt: TGTGCCACCGCGCCAGCGGGGACTACAGATACGCAGTATTTT

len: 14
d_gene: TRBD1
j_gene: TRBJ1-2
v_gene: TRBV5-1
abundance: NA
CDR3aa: CASSARQGLYGYTF
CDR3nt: TGCGCCAGCAGCGCCAGACAGGGGTTGTATGGCTACACCTTC

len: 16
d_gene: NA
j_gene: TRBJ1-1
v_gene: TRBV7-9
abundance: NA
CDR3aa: CASSLGLSVMNTEAFF
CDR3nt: TGTGCCAGCAGCTTAGGGTTGAGTGTAATGAACACTGAAGCTTTCTTT

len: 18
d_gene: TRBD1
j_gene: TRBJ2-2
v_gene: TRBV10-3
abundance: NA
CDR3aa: CAISRGDRAEVNTGELFF
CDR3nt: TGTGCCATCAGCCGAGGGGACAGGGCGGAAGTGAACACCGGGGAGCTGTTTTTT

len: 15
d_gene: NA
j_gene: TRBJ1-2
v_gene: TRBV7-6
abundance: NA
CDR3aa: CASSLELQASYGYTF
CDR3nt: TGTGCCAGCAGCTTAGAATTACAGGCGTCCTATGGCTACACCTTC

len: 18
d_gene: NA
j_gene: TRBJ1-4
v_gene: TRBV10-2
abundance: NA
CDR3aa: CASSELLRLLVDNEKLFF
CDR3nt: TGCGCCAGCAGTGAGCTTCTACGTCTCCTAGTCGACAATGAAAAACTGTTTTTT

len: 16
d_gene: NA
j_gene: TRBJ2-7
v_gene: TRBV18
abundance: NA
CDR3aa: CASSPLVTDSPYEQYF
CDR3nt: TGTGCCAGCTCACCGCTCGTGACAGATTCACCCTACGAGCAGTACTTC

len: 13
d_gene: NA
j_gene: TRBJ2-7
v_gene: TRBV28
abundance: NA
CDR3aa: CASSYLPGYEQYF
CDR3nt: TGTGCCAGCAGTTACCTCCCCGGCTACGAGCAGTACTTC

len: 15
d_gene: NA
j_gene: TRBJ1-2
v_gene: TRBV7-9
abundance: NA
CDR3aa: CASSLARGFDYGYTF
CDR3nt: TGTGCCAGCAGCTTAGCGCGCGGGTTTGACTATGGCTACACCTTC

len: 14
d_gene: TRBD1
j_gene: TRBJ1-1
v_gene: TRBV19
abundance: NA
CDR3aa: CASSNKGTDTEAFF
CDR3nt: TGTGCCAGTAGTAATAAAGGGACAGACACTGAAGCTTTCTTT

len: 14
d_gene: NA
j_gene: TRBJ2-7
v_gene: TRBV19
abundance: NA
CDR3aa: CVSSIVPRGDEQYF
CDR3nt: TGTGTCAGTAGTATAGTACCCAGGGGGGACGAGCAGTACTTC

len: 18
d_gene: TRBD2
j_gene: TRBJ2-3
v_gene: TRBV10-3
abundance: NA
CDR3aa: CAISEYPLAGGSTDTQYF
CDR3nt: TGTGCCATCAGTGAGTACCCTCTAGCGGGAGGTAGCACAGATACGCAGTATTTT

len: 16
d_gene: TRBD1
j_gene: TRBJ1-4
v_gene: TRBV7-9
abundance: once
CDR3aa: CASSLGPGGLMRKLFF
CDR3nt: TGTGCCAGCAGCTTAGGTCCAGGGGGATTAATGAGAAAACTGTTTTTT

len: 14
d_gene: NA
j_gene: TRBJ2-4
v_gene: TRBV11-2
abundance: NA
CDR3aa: CASSLGGAKNSQYF
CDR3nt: TGTGCCAGCAGTCTAGGGGGGGCCAAAAACAGTCAGTACTTC

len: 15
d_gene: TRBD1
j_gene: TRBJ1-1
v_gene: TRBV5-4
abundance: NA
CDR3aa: CASSDRTGGNTEAFF
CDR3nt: TGTGCCAGCAGCGACAGGACAGGGGGGAACACTGAAGCTTTCTTT

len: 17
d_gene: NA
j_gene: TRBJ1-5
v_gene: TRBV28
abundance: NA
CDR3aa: CASSLWAGKLKDQPQHF
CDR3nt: TGTGCCAGCAGTTTATGGGCAGGGAAATTGAAGGATCAGCCCCAGCATTTT

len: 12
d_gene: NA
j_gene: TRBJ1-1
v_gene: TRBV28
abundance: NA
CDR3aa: CASSLTGKEAFF
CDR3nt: TGTGCCAGCAGTTTAACAGGAAAAGAAGCTTTCTTT

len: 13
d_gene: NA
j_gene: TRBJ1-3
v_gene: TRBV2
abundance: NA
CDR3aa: CASVEGPGNTIYF
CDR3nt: TGTGCCAGCGTGGAGGGGCCTGGAAACACCATATATTTT

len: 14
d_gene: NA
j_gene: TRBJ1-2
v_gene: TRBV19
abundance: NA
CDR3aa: CASRVYREDYGYTF
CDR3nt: TGTGCCAGTAGGGTCTATCGGGAGGACTATGGCTACACCTTC

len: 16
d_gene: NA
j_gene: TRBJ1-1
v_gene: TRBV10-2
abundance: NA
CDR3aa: CASRLGGGSLNTEAFF
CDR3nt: TGCGCCAGCAGACTAGGGGGGGGGTCGTTGAACACTGAAGCTTTCTTT

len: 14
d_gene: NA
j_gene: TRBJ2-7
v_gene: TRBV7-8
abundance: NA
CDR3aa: CASSLSGILNEQYF
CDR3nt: TGTGCCAGCAGCTTATCCGGGATTTTGAACGAGCAGTACTTC

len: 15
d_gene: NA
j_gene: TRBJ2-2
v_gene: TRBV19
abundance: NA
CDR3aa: CASSLNRDSSGELFF
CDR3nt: TGTGCCAGTAGCCTCAACAGGGATTCCTCCGGGGAGCTGTTTTTT

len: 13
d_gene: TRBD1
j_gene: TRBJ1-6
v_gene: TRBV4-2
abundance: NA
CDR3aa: CASSRQGSSPLHF
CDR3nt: TGTGCCAGCAGCCGACAGGGAAGTTCACCCCTCCACTTT

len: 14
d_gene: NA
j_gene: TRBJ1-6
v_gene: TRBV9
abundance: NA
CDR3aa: CASSGEGGNSPLHF
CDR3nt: TGTGCCAGCAGCGGGGAGGGGGGGAATTCACCCCTCCACTTT

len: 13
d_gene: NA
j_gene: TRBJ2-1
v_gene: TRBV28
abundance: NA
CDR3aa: CASSSSEGDEQFF
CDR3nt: TGTGCCAGCAGTTCCTCAGAGGGAGATGAGCAGTTCTTC

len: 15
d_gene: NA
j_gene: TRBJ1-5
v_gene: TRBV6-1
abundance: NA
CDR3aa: CASSEIWRADQPQHF
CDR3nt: TGTGCCAGCAGTGAAATCTGGCGGGCCGACCAGCCCCAGCATTTT

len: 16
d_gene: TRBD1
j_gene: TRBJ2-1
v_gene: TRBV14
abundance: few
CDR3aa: CASSRWDRGRPGEQFF
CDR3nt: TGTGCCAGCAGCCGCTGGGACAGGGGGCGCCCGGGTGAGCAGTTCTTC

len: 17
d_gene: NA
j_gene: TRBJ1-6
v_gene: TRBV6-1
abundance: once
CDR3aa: CASSEGRVAIYDSPLHF
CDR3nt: TGTGCCAGCAGTGAGGGCAGGGTGGCTATATATGATTCACCCCTCCACTTT

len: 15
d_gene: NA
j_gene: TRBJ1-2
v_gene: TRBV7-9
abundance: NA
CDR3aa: CASSPGAQGYSGYTF
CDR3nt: TGTGCCAGCAGCCCTGGGGCCCAGGGTTATAGTGGCTACACCTTC

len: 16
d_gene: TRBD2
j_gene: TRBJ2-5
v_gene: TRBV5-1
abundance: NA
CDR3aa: CASSQGLAGTQETQYF
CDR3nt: TGCGCCAGCAGCCAGGGACTAGCGGGAACACAAGAGACCCAGTACTTC

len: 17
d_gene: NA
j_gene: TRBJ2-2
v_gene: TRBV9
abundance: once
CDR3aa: CASSPFLTSLSTGELFF
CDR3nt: TGTGCCAGCAGCCCATTCTTGACTAGTTTAAGCACCGGGGAGCTGTTTTTT

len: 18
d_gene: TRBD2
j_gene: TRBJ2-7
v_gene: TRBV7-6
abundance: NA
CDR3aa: CASSYNIPEGGGVFEQYF
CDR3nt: TGTGCCAGCAGCTATAACATCCCCGAAGGCGGGGGGGTTTTTGAGCAGTACTTC

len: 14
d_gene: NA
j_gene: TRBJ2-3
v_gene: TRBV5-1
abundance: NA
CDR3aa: CASSLAQVADTQYF
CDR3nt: TGCGCCAGCAGCTTGGCGCAGGTAGCAGATACGCAGTATTTT

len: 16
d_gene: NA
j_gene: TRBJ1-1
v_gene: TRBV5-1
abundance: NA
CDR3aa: CASSLGPQGMNTEAFF
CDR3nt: TGCGCCAGCAGCTTGGGGCCACAGGGAATGAACACTGAAGCTTTCTTT

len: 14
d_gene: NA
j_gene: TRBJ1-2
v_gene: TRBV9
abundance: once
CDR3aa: CASSPRTVLYGYTF
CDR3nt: TGTGCCAGCAGCCCGCGGACAGTGCTCTATGGCTACACCTTC

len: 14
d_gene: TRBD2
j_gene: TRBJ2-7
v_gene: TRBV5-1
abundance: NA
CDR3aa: CASSSRLAGYEQYF
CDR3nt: TGCGCCAGCAGCTCCCGACTAGCGGGCTACGAGCAGTACTTC

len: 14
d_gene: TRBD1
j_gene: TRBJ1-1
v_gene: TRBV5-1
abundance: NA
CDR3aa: CASSLQGAYTEAFF
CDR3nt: TGCGCCAGCAGCTTGCAGGGGGCTTACACTGAAGCTTTCTTT

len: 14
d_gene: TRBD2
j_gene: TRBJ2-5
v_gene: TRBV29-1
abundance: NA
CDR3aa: CSVETAGGEETQYF
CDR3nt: TGCAGCGTTGAAACAGCGGGAGGGGAAGAGACCCAGTACTTC

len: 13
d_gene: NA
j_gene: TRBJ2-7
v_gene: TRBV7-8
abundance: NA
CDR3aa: CSSKQRQAYEQYF
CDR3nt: TGTTCCAGCAAGCAAAGGCAGGCATACGAGCAGTACTTC

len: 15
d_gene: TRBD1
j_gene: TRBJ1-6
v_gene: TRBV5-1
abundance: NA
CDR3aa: CASRREQGAYSPLHF
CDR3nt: TGCGCCAGCAGGAGGGAACAGGGGGCTTATTCACCCCTCCACTTT

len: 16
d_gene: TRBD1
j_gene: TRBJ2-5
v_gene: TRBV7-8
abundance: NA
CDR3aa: CASSSTRGTAQETQYF
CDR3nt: TGTGCCAGCAGCTCAACCCGAGGGACAGCTCAAGAGACCCAGTACTTC